This T cell receptor (beta chain) was identified during a study of T cell clones after liver transplantation. Whole-study context: TCRbeta sequencing after a pre-transplant mixed lymphocyte reaction identified graft-donor-reactive clones, later tracked in post-transplant blood. Patients counted as tolerant after at least one year off all immunosuppression, enzymes not exceeding twice normal.

Generated by immunoSEQ multiplex PCR, the TCRdb table keeps only in-frame clones and is missing some. This table holds around 43,000 clones, 86% found once. This receptor was identified in a human patient who received a liver transplant. T cells may partly derive from the graft donor. This specimen consisted of CD4+ T cells from blood, obtained 24 months after liver transplant.

The CDR3 spells CASIQGARGDGEQYF. CDR3 DNA: TGTGCCAGCATCCAGGGGGCCCGGGGAGACGGGGAGCAGTACTTC. This chain connects TRBV28 to TRBJ2-7; 8 bases align to TRBD1. CDR1 MDHEN and CDR2 SYDVKM come from the germline V gene. Trimming cost V 7 bases and J 7 bases; bases outside gene matches: 15. The CDR3 is 15 residues long.